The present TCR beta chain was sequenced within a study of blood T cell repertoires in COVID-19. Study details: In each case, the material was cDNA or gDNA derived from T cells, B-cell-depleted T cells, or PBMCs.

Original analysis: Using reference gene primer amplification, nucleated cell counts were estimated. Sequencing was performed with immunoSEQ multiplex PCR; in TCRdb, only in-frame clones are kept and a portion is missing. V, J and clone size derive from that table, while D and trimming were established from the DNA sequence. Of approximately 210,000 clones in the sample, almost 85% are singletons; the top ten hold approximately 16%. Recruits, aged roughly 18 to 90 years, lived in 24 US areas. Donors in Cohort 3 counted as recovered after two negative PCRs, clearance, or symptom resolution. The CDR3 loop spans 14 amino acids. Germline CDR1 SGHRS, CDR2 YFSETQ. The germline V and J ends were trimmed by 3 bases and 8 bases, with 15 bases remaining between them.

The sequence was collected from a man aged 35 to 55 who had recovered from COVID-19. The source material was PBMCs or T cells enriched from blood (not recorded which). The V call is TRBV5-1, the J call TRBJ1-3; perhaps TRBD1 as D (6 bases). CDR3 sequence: CASSSGWGQDTIYF. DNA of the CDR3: TGCGCCAGCAGCTCTGGGTGGGGGCAAGACACCATATATTTT.